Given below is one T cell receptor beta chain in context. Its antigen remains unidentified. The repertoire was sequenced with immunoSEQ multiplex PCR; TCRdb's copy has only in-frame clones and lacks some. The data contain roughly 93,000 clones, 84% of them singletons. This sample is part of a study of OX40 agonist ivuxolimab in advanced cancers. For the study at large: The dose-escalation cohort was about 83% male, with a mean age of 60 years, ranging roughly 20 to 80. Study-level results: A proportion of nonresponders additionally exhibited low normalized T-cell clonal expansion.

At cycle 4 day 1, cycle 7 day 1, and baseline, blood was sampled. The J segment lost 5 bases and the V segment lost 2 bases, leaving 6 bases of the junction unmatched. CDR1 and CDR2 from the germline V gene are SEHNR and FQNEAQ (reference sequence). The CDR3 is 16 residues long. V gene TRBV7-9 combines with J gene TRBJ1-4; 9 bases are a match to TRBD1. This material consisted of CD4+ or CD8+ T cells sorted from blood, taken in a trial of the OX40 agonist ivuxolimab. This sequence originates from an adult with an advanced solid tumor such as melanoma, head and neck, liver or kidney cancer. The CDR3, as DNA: TGTGCCAGCAGCTTAAGAGAAGGACAGGGGAATGAAAAACTGTTTTTT. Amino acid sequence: CASSLREGQGNEKLFF.